Listed below are T cell receptor beta chains from one sample, sequenced in a study of T cells in Graves' hyperthyroidism and ophthalmopathy. TCRdb called the multiplex PCR reads again in MiXCR, with one record for every CDR3 protein. This repertoire shows fewer than 350,000 distinct CDR3 sequences, around 23% found once; its top ten account for about 50%. The specimen sequenced was blood. The receptors were gathered from a woman in her forties or fifties with Graves' hyperthyroidism. Both conserved end residues are trimmed from each CDR3. Size is omitted from some rows. Given values are once, few, many or a class for expanded clones.

clone_size v_call cdr3_aa
NA TRBV2 ASRITGENTGELF
NA TRBV12-3/TRBV12-4 ASSLRGLAGATSSYNEQF
many TRBV30 AWIRTYGYT
many TRBV12-3/TRBV12-4 ASSLKEGAPDEQF
many TRBV7-9 ASSKGGQGGSPLH
many TRBV6-2/TRBV6-3 ASRDRGRGLYEQY
many TRBV3-1 ASSQGFNTEAF
few TRBV11-2 ASSLTNYGYT
NA TRBV7-9 ASSIGTGPTQY
NA TRBV3-1 ASSQGDTNYGYT
NA TRBV2 ASRGTGVGEQY
many TRBV30 AWSARGQNTEAF
many TRBV7-8 ASRPDRAGYEQY
many TRBV5-1 ASSPLAGDTYNEQF
NA TRBV6-6 ASSYSARLGQF
few TRBV3-1 ASSFLVSGEKLF